A selection of T cell receptor beta chains follows, all from one sample in a study of human CD8 memory T cell subsets. Following a re-call of the 5' RACE reads, TCRdb has one entry per CDR3 protein and lacks DNA. This repertoire includes thousands of distinct CDR3 sequences. The sample consisted of CD8+ T cells from PBMCs. The receptor source for this set is a human donor in good health. Each CDR3 is given with its conserved first and last residue. Clone size is given for some rows only: seen once, a few or many times, or a class if the clone is expanded.

clone size,V gene,J gene,CDR3 length,CDR3 protein
medium-sized,TRBV9,TRBJ2-1,13,CASSVGQDDEQFF
-,TRBV4-1,TRBJ2-1,18,CASSQTPLYGEERDEQFF
medium-sized,TRBV7-9,TRBJ2-7,13,CASSFPGTYEQYF
-,TRBV7-8,TRBJ1-5,18,CASSLAIVQGAPNQPQHF
-,TRBV13,TRBJ2-7,16,CASSLTLAGVESEQYF
-,TRBV7-9,TRBJ1-1,13,CASSPPPETEAFF
-,TRBV20-1,TRBJ2-4,15,CSARDGGEAKNIQYF
-,TRBV6-6,TRBJ2-7,14,CASSFTPAGYEQYF
-,TRBV7-9,TRBJ2-1,18,CASSLAYGTSGNYNEQFF
-,TRBV12-3/TRBV12-4,TRBJ2-7,14,CASSFRTTNHEQYF
-,TRBV7-6,TRBJ2-5,14,CASSLGTFPETQYF
-,TRBV29-1,TRBJ2-3,13,CSVGGRAGQAQYF
-,TRBV2,TRBJ2-7,14,CASSEPDRVHEQYF
-,TRBV28,TRBJ2-5,13,CASKGARWETQYF
medium-sized,TRBV2,TRBJ2-1,13,CASSLTGYDEQFF
-,TRBV28,TRBJ1-4,15,CASSPRGREAEKLFF
medium-sized,TRBV7-9,TRBJ2-3,16,CASSFSLAASTDTQYF
-,TRBV6-7,TRBJ1-4,19,CASSYPRGWVQEEYEKLFF
-,TRBV28,TRBJ2-1,16,CASGNMRASSYNEQFF
-,TRBV7-6,TRBJ2-1,12,CASSPHHNEQFF
-,TRBV7-9,TRBJ2-1,15,CASSLARTVGNEQFF
-,TRBV7-3,TRBJ2-1,15,CASNQVAGEDNEQFF
medium-sized,TRBV20-1,TRBJ2-7,15,CSATGHPLRAYEQYF
medium-sized,TRBV6-4,TRBJ2-3,16,CASSDSAGSSTDTQYF
-,TRBV7-9,TRBJ2-5,14,CASSPPLLSQTQYF
-,TRBV28,TRBJ2-7,16,CASSPEGALSSYEQYF
-,TRBV4-1,TRBJ2-7,17,CASSQDHLEAVAYEQYF
-,TRBV6-5,TRBJ2-2,16,CASSYSRDLGRGELFF
-,TRBV12-3/TRBV12-4,TRBJ2-7,14,CASTLGGWGYEQYF
medium-sized,TRBV15,TRBJ2-2,14,CATSSGQGPGELFF
medium-sized,TRBV19,TRBJ2-7,14,CASSRDPGTYEQYF
medium-sized,TRBV10-3,TRBJ2-5,13,CAISGDYQETQYF
-,TRBV29-1,TRBJ2-2,16,CSVVFRDSRNTGELFF
-,TRBV20-1,TRBJ2-1,14,CSARGREVLYEQFF
-,TRBV5-1,TRBJ2-7,15,CASSLAPGNSYEQYF
medium-sized,TRBV20-1,TRBJ1-2,14,CSASGTGNYYGYTF
-,TRBV5-4,TRBJ2-7,13,CASSSDISYEQYF
-,TRBV5-5,TRBJ1-5,16,CASTLAGARGNQPQHF
-,TRBV28,TRBJ2-1,16,CASSTGSGSKVNEQFF
-,TRBV27,TRBJ2-1,14,CASSLSSGNNEQFF
-,TRBV10-3,TRBJ2-1,18,CAISGAAIRGNPTPEQFF
-,TRBV5-1,TRBJ1-2,13,CASRSDNNYGYTF
-,TRBV20-1,TRBJ2-7,13,CSASLGRKSGQYF
-,TRBV27,TRBJ2-1,13,CASSLNWGNEQFF
-,TRBV7-9,TRBJ2-3,15,CASSSPRTGQDTQYF
-,TRBV7-9,TRBJ2-7,14,CASSFESGSYEQYF